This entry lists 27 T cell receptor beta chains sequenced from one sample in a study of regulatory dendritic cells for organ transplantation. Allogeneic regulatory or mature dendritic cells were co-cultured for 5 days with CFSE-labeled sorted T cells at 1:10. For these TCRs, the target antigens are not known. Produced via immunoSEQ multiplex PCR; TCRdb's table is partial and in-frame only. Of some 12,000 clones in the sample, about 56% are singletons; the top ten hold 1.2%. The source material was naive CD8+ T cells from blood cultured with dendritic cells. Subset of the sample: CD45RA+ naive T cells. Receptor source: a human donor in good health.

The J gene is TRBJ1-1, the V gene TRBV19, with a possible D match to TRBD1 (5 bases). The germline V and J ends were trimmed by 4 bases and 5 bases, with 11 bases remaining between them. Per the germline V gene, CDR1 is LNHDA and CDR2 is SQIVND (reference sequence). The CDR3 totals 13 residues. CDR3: CASSTGNWTEAFF. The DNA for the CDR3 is TGTGCCAGTAGTACAGGGAACTGGACTGAAGCTTTCTTT.

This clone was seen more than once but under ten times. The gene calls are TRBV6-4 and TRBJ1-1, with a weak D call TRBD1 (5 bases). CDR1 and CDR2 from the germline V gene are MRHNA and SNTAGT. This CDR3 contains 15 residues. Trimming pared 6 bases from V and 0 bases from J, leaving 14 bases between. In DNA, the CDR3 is TGTGCCAGCAGGCCGGAGGGGTACTTGAACACTGAAGCTTTCTTT. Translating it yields CASRPEGYLNTEAFF.

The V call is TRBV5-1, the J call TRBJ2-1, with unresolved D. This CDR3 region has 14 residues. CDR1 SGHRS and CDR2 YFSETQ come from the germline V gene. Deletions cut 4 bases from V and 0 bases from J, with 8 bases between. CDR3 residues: CASSLTRSYNEQFF. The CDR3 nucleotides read TGCGCCAGCAGCCTGACACGCTCCTACAATGAGCAGTTCTTC.

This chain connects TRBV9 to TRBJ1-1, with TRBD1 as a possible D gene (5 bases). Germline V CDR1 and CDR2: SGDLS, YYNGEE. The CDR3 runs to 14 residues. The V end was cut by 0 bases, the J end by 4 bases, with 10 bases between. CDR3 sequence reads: CASSVGGHSTEAFF. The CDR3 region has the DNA TGTGCCAGCAGCGTAGGCGGACATAGCACTGAAGCTTTCTTT.

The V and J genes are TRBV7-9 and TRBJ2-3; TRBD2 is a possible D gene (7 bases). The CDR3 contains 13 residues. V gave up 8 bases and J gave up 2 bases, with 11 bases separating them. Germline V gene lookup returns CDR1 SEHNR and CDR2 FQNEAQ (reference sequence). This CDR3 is CASGGGATDTQYF. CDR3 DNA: TGTGCCAGCGGAGGGGGGGCCACAGATACGCAGTATTTT.

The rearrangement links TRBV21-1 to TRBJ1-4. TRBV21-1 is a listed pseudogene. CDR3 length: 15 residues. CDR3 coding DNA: TGTGCCAGCAGCAAAGGGGAGGTCGCGAATGAAAAACTGTTTTTT. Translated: CASSKGEVANEKLFF.

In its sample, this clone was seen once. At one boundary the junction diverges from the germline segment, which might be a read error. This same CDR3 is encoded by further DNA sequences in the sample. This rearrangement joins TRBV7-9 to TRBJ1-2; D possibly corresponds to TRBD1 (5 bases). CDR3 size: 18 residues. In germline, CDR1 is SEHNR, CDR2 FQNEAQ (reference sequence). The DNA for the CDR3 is TGTGCCAGTAGCTCTTCCTACTCACAGGAGAATCCTAACTATGGCTACACCTTC. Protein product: CASSSSYSQENPNYGYTF.

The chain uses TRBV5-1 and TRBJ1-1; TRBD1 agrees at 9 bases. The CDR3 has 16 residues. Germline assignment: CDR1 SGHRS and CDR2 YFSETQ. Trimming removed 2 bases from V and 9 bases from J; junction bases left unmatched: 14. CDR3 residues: CASSLYNPGQGVQAFF. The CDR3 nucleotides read TGCGCCAGCAGCTTATATAACCCGGGACAGGGTGTACAAGCTTTCTTT.

For the CDR3, the DNA is TGTGCCAGCAGCGTAGGGGGCGGCAGCACAGATACGCAGTATTTT. This translates into CASSVGGGSTDTQYF. The chain couples TRBV9 to TRBJ2-3, with D possibly matching TRBD1 (5 bases). V shed 0 bases and J shed 0 bases, with 8 bases lying between them. CDR1 and CDR2 from the germline V gene are SGDLS and YYNGEE. The CDR3 contains 15 residues.

The CDR3 coding sequence is TGTGCCAGCAGCTCAAAACCAGGGGGCCATAATTCACCCCTCCACTTT. It codes for CASSSKPGGHNSPLHF. V usage is TRBV11-2 and J usage is TRBJ1-6; 8 bases map to TRBD1. Trimming removed 4 bases from V and 5 bases from J; junction bases left unmatched: 7. Germline lookup yields CDR1 SGHAT and CDR2 FQNNGV. The length of the CDR3 is 16 residues.

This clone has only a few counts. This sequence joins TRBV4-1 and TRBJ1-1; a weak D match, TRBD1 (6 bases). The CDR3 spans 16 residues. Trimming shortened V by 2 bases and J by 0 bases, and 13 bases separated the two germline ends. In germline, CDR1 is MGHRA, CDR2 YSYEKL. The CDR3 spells CASSQMGEGVNTEAFF. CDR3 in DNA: TGCGCCAGCAGCCAAATGGGGGAGGGGGTGAACACTGAAGCTTTCTTT.

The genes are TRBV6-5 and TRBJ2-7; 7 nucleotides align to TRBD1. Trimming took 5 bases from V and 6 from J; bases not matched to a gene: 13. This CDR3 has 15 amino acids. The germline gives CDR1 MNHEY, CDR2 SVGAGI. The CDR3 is CASSNHPDRQGEQYF. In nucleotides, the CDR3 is TGTGCCAGCAGTAACCATCCGGACAGGCAAGGCGAGCAGTACTTC.

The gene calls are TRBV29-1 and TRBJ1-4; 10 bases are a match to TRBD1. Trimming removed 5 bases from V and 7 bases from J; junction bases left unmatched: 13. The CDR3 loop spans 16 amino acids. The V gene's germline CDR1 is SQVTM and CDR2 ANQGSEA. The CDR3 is CSVKSGQGSSFEKLFF. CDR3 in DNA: TGCAGCGTTAAGTCGGGACAGGGGAGTTCATTTGAAAAACTGTTTTTT.

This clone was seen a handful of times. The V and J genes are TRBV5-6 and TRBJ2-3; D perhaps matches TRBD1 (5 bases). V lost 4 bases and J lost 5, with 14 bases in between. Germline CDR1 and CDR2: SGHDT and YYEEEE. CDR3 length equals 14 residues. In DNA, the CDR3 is TGTGCCAGCAGCAGTGGGCAGGGCGGAGATACGCAGTATTTT. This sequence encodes CASSSGQGGDTQYF. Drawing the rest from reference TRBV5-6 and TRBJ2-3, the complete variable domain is DAGVTQSPTHLIKTRGQQVTLRCSPKSGHDTVSWYQQALGQGPQFIFQYYEEEERQRGNFPDRFSGHQFPNYSSELNVNALLLGDSALYLCASSSGQGGDTQYFGPGTRLTVL.

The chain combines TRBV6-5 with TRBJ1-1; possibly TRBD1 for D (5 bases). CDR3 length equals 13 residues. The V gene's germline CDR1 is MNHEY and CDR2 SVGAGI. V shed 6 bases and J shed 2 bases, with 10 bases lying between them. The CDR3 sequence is CASRQAANTEAFF. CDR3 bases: TGTGCCAGCAGACAGGCCGCTAACACTGAAGCTTTCTTT.

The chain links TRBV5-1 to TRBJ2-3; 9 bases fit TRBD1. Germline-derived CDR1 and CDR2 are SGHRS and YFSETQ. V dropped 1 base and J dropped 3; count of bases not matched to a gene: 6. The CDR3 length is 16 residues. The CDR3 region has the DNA TGCGCCAGCAGCTTGAGGCGACAGGGGGGGACAGATACGCAGTATTTT. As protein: CASSLRRQGGTDTQYF.

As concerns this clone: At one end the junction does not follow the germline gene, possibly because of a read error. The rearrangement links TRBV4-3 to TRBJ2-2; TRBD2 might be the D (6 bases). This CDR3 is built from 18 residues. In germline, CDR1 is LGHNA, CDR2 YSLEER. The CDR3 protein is CASSQPRFLGEEHRGAVF. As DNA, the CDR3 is TGCGCCAGCAGCCAGCCCCGGTTTCTTGGGGAGGAACACCGGGGAGCTGTTTTT.

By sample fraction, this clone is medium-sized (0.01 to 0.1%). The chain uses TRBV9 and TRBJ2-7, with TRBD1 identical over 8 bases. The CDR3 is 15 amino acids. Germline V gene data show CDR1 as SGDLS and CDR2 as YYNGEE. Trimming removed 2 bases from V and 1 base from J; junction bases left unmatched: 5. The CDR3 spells CASSVGQGESYEQYF. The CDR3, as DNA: TGTGCCAGCAGCGTCGGACAGGGTGAATCCTACGAGCAGTACTTC.

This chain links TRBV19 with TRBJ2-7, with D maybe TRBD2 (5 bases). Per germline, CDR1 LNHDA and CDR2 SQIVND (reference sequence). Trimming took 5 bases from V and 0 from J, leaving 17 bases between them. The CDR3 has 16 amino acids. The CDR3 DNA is TGTGCCAGTAGTCCAGGCGCGGGTGTAAGCTCCTACGAGCAGTACTTC. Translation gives CASSPGAGVSSYEQYF.

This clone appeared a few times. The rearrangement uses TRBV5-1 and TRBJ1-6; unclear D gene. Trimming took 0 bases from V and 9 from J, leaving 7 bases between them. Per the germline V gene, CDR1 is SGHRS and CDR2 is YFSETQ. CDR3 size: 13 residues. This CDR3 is CASSLGGSSPLHF. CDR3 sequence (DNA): TGCGCCAGCAGCTTGGGAGGAAGTTCACCCCTCCACTTT. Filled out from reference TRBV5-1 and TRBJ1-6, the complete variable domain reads KAGVTQTPRYLIKTRGQQVTLSCSPISGHRSVSWYQQTPGQGLQFLFEYFSETQRNKGNFPGRFSGRQFSNSRSEMNVSTLELGDSALYLCASSLGGSSPLHFGNGTRLTVT.

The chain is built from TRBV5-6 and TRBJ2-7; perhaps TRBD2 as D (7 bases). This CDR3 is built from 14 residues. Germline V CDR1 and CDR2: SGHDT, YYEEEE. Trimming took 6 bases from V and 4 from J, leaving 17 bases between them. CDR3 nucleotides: TGTGCCAGCAACCCGGGCGGGGGCGGTTACGAGCAGTACTTC. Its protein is CASNPGGGGYEQYF.

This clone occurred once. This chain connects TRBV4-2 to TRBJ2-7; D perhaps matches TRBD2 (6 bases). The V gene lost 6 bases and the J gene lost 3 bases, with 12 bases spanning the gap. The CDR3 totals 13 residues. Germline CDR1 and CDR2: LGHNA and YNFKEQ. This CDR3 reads CASSSREHYEQYF. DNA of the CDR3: TGTGCCAGCAGTTCCCGGGAGCACTACGAGCAGTACTTC.

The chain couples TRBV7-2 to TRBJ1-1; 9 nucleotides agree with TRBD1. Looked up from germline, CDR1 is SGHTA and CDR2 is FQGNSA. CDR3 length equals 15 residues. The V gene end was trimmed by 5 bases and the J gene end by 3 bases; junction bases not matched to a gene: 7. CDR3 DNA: TGTGCCAGCAGCATTCGGACAGGGGCGGACACTGAAGCTTTCTTT. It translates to CASSIRTGADTEAFF.

DNA of the CDR3: TGTGCCAGCAGCTTAGAACACGGCGGCCCGAACACTGAAGCTTTCTTT. This sequence encodes CASSLEHGGPNTEAFF. The chain joins TRBV7-9 to TRBJ1-1; no definite D call. The CDR3 has 16 residues. Deletions cut 1 base from V and 1 base from J, with 13 bases between. CDR1 SEHNR and CDR2 FQNEAQ come from the germline V gene (reference sequence).

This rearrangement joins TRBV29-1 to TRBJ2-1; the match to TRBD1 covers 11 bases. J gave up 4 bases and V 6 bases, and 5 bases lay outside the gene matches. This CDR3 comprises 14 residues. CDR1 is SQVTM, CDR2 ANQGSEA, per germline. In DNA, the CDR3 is TGCAGCGTCACCGGGACAGGGGGGTACAATGAGCAGTTCTTC. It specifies CSVTGTGGYNEQFF.

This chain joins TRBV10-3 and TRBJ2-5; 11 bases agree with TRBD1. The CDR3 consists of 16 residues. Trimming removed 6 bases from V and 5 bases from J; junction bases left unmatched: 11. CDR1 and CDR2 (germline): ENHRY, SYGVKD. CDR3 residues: CAIRGDRGELGETQYF. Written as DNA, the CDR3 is TGTGCCATCAGAGGGGACAGGGGGGAATTAGGCGAGACCCAGTACTTC.

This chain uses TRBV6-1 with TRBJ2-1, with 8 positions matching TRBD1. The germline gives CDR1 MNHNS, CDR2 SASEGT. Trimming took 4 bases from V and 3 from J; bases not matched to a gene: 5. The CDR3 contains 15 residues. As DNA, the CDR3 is TGTGCCAGCAGTGCCGACAGGGGACACTACAATGAGCAGTTCTTC. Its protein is CASSADRGHYNEQFF.